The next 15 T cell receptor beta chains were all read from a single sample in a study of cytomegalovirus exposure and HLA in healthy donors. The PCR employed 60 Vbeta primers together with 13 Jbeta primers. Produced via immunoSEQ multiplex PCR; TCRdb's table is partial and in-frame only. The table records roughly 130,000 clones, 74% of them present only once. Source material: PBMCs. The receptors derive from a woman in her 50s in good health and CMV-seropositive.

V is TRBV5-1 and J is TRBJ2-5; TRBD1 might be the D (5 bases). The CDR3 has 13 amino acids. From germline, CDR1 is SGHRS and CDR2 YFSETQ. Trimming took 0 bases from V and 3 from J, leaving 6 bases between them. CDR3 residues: CASSLGQKETQYF. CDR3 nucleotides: TGCGCCAGCAGCTTGGGACAGAAAGAGACCCAGTACTTC. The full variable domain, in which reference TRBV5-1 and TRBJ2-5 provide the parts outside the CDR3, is KAGVTQTPRYLIKTRGQQVTLSCSPISGHRSVSWYQQTPGQGLQFLFEYFSETQRNKGNFPGRFSGRQFSNSRSEMNVSTLELGDSALYLCASSLGQKETQYFGPGTRLLVL.

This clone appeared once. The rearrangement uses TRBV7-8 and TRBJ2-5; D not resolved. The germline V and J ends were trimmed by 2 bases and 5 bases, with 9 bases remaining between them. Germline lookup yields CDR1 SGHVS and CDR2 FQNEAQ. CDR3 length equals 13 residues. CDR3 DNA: TGTGCCAGCAGCTTATCCAGGCAGGAGACCCAGTACTTC. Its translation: CASSLSRQETQYF.

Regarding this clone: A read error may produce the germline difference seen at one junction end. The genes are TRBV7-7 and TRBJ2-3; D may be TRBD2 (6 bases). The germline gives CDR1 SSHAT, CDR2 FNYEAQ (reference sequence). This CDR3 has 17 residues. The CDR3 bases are TGTGCTAGCAGCTCCGGGGGTCCCGGACGGGTCACAGATACGCAGTATTTT. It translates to CASSSGGPGRVTDTQYF.

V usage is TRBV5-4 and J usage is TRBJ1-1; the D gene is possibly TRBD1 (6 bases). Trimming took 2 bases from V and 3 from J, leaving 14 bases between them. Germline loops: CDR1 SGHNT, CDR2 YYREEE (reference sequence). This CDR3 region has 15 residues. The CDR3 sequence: CASSFPGEGDTEAFF. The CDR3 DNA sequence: TGTGCCAGCAGCTTCCCAGGGGAGGGGGACACTGAAGCTTTCTTT. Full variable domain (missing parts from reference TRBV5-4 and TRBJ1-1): ETGVTQSPTHLIKTRGQQVTLRCSSQSGHNTVSWYQQALGQGPQFIFQYYREEENGRGNFPPRFSGLQFPNYSSELNVNALELDDSALYLCASSFPGEGDTEAFFGQGTRLTVV.

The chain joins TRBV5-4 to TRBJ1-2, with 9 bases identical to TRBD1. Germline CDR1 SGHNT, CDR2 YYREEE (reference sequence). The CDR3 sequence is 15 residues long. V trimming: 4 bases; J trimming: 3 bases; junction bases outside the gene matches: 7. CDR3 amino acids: CASSKQGAEDYGYTF. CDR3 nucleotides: TGTGCCAGCAGCAAACAGGGGGCGGAAGACTATGGCTACACCTTC.

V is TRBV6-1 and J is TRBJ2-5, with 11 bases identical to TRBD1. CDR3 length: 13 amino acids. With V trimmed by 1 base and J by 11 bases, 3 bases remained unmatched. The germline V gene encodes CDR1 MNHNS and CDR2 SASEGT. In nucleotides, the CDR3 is TGTGCCAGCAGTGAAGTGGGACAGGGGGTGCAGTACTTC. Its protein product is CASSEVGQGVQYF.

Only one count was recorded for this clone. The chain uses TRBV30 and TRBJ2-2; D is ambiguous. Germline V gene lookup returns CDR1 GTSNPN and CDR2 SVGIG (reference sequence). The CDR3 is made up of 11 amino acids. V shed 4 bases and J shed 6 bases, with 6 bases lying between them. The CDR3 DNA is TGTGCCTGGACCTTTGCCGGGGAGCTGTTTTTT. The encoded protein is CAWTFAGELFF. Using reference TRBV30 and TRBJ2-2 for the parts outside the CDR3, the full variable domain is SQTIHQWPATLVQPVGSPLSLECTVEGTSNPNLYWYRQAAGRGLQLLFYSVGIGQISSEVPQNLSASRPQDRQFILSSKKLLLSDSGFYLCAWTFAGELFFGEGSRLTVL.

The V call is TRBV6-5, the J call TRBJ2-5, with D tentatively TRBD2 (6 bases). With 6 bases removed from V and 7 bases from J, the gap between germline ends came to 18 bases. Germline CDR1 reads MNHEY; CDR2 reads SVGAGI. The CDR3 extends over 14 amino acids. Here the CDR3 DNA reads TGTGCCAGCAGCCCCGGGACTTTCGAGGGGACCCAGTACTTC. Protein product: CASSPGTFEGTQYF.

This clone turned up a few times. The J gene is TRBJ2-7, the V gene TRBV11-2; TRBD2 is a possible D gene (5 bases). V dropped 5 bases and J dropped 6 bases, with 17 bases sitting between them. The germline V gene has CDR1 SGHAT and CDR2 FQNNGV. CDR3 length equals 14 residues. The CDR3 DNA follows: TGTGCCAGCAGCCCGACCACTAGTTTCGGCGAGCAGTACTTC. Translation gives CASSPTTSFGEQYF.

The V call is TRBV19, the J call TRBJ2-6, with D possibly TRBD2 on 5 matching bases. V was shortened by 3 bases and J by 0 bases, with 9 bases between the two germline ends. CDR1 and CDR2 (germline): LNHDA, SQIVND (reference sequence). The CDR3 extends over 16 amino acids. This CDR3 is CASSIGGSSGANVLTF. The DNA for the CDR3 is TGTGCCAGTAGTATTGGTGGGAGCTCTGGGGCCAACGTCCTGACTTTC. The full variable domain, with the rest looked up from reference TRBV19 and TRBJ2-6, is DGGITQSPKYLFRKEGQNVTLSCEQNLNHDAMYWYRQDPGQGLRLIYYSQIVNDFQKGDIAEGYSVSREKKESFPLTVTSAQKNPTAFYLCASSIGGSSGANVLTFGAGSRLTVL.

The CDR3 DNA reads TGTGCCAGCAGAGACGACAGGGGCAGAGAAAATGGCTACACCTTC. The encoded protein is CASRDDRGRENGYTF. The chain couples TRBV2 to TRBJ1-2; 8 bases match TRBD1. There are 15 residues in the CDR3. V lost 6 bases to trimming and J lost 6 bases; unmatched junction nucleotides: 12. Per the germline V gene, CDR1 is SNHLY and CDR2 is FYNNEI.

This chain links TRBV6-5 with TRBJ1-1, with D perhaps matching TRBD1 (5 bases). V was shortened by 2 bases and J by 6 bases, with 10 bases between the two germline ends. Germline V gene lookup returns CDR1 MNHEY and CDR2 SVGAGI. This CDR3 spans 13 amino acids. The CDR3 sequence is CASSYGRASEAFF. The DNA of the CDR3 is TGTGCCAGCAGTTACGGCAGGGCCTCTGAAGCTTTCTTT.

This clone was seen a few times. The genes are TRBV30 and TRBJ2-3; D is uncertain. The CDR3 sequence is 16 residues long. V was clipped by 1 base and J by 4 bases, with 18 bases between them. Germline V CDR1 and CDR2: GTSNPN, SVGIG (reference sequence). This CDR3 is CAWSAGLSDEADTQYF. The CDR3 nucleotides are TGTGCCTGGAGTGCCGGTTTGTCAGATGAGGCAGATACGCAGTATTTT.

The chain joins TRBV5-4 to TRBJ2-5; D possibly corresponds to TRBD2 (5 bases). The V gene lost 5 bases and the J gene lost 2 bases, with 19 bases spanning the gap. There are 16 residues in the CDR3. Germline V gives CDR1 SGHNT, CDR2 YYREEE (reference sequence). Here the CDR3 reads CASRNHSSDWQETQYF. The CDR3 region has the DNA TGTGCCAGCAGAAATCACTCCTCGGACTGGCAAGAGACCCAGTACTTC.

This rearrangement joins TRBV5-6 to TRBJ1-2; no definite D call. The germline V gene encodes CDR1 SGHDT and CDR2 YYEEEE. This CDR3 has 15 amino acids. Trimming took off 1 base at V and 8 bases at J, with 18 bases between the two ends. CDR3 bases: TGTGCCAGCAGCTTGATGGGAGAAGGCACATGGGGCTACACCTTC. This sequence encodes CASSLMGEGTWGYTF. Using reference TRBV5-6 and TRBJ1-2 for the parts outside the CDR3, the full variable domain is DAGVTQSPTHLIKTRGQQVTLRCSPKSGHDTVSWYQQALGQGPQFIFQYYEEEERQRGNFPDRFSGHQFPNYSSELNVNALLLGDSALYLCASSLMGEGTWGYTFGSGTRLTVV.